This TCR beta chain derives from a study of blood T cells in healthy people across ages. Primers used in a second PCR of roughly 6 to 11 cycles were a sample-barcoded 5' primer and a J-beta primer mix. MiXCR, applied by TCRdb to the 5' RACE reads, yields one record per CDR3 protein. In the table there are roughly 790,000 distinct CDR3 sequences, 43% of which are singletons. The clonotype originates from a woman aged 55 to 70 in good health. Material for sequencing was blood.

The DNA of the CDR3 is TGCGCCAGCAGCCAAGATACAGGGATGTATAATTCACCCCTCCACTTT. This encodes CASSQDTGMYNSPLHF. The chain uses TRBV4-3 and TRBJ1-6; a weak D match, TRBD1 (6 bases). Germline V gene sequence: CDR1 LGHNA, CDR2 YSLEER. The CDR3 is made up of 16 amino acids. V was trimmed by 0 bases and J by 4 bases, leaving 10 bases between them.